The 7 T cell receptor beta chains below come from one sample, sequenced in a study of cytomegalovirus exposure and HLA in healthy donors. 13 Jbeta primers and 60 Vbeta primers were used for the PCR. The assay was immunoSEQ multiplex PCR, and TCRdb's table has in-frame clones only and misses some. This table has approximately 220,000 clones, around 79% appearing once. The sample was PBMCs. These receptors originate from a girl aged 2-10 years in good health and CMV-seronegative.

The chain is built from TRBV5-4 and TRBJ1-5; the D is unclear. With 0 bases removed from V and 0 bases from J, the gap between germline ends came to 7 bases. The CDR3 runs 15 residues. CDR1 is SGHNT, CDR2 YYREEE, per germline (reference sequence). This CDR3 reads CASSLGGSSNQPQHF. The CDR3, as DNA: TGTGCCAGCAGCTTGGGAGGGTCTAGCAATCAGCCCCAGCATTTT.

The V and J genes are TRBV9 and TRBJ1-3, with D possibly matching TRBD1 (5 bases). The germline V gene encodes CDR1 SGDLS and CDR2 YYNGEE. This CDR3 comprises 13 residues. V lost 3 bases and J lost 10, with 14 bases in between. Here the CDR3 DNA reads TGTGCCAGCAGCGAAGATATAGCAGGGACCATATATTTT. It specifies CASSEDIAGTIYF.

The table lists this clone with a few counts. This chain joins TRBV30 and TRBJ2-1, with 10 bases matching TRBD2. CDR1 and CDR2 from the germline V gene are GTSNPN and SVGIG (reference sequence). V dropped 2 bases and J dropped 5; count of bases not matched to a gene: 6. CDR3 length equals 15 residues. The CDR3 sequence: CAWSTPLAGDNEQFF. DNA for the CDR3: TGTGCCTGGAGTACTCCCCTAGCGGGAGACAATGAGCAGTTCTTC.

This clone was observed a few times. CDR3: CASSVTGTHEKLFF. The CDR3 coding sequence is TGTGCCAGTAGTGTTACAGGGACGCATGAAAAACTGTTTTTT. The chain uses TRBV19 and TRBJ1-4; tentative D call: TRBD1 (6 bases). This CDR3 comprises 14 residues. V was trimmed by 5 bases and J by 6 bases, leaving 13 bases between them. Germline CDR1 and CDR2: LNHDA and SQIVND (reference sequence).

As DNA, the CDR3 is TGTGCCAGCAGCGTAGACGGGGGTCTAGCCAAAAACATTCAGTACTTC. Its protein is CASSVDGGLAKNIQYF. The chain has TRBV9 and TRBJ2-4; weak D call: TRBD2 (6 bases). The CDR3 sequence is 16 residues long. Per the germline V gene, CDR1 is SGDLS and CDR2 is YYNGEE. With 0 bases removed from V and 0 bases from J, the gap between germline ends came to 10 bases.

The chain carries TRBV6-1 and TRBJ1-6; 9 nucleotides line up with TRBD1. V lost 2 bases and J lost 7; bases outside the gene matches: 6. The CDR3 is 16 residues long. Germline V gene data show CDR1 as MNHNS and CDR2 as SASEGT. Here the CDR3 DNA reads TGTGCCAGCAGTGAACGGGGTGGGACAGGGAATTCACCCCTCCACTTT. As protein: CASSERGGTGNSPLHF.

The CDR3 coding sequence is TGTGCCAGCTTAGGGGTTCTATACGAGCAGTACTTC. Translating gives CASLGVLYEQYF. The V and J genes are TRBV6-1 and TRBJ2-7, with TRBD1 as a possible D gene (5 bases). The CDR3 totals 12 residues. Germline CDR1 reads MNHNS; CDR2 reads SASEGT. Trimming pared 8 bases from V and 4 bases from J, leaving 12 bases between.